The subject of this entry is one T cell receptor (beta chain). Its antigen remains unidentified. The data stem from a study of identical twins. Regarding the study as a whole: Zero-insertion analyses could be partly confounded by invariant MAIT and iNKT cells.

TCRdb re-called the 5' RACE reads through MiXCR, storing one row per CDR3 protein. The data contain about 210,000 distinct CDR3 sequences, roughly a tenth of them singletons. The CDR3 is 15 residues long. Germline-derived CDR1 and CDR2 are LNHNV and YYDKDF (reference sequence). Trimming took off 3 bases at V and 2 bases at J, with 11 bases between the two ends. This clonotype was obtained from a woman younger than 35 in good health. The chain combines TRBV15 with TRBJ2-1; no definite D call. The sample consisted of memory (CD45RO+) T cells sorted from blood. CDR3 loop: CATSSQPRTYNEQFF. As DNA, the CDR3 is TGTGCCACCAGCAGCCAACCCAGAACCTACAATGAGCAGTTCTTC. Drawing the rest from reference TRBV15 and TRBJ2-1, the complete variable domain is DAMVIQNPRYQVTQFGKPVTLSCSQTLNHNVMYWYQQKSSQAPKLLFHYYDKDFNNEADTPDNFQSRRPNTSFCFLDIRSPGLGDTAMYLCATSSQPRTYNEQFFGPGTRLTVL.